Below, one TCR beta chain is given with its context. Trimming pared 2 bases from V and 4 bases from J, leaving 8 bases between. The germline CDR1 and CDR2 sequences are WSHSY and SAAADI. The CDR3 runs 13 residues. This sample was included in a study of blood T cell repertoires in COVID-19. Study-wide background: Specimens from acute and convalescent COVID-19 originated in the United States, Italy and Spain. PBMCs, B-cell-depleted T cells, or T cells were the source of the cDNA or gDNA that made up the material.

Assay used: immunoSEQ multiplex PCR; TCRdb lists only in-frame clones, some missing. This sample has more than 150,000 clones, with nearly 80% found just once. The V call is TRBV10-2, the J call TRBJ1-1; tentative D call: TRBD1 (6 bases). The source of this sequence is a woman aged 80 or older with acute or convalescent COVID-19. Sequenced input: peripheral blood. CDR3 sequence (DNA): TGCGCCAGCAGTGAGCTAGGGGGCACTGAAGCTTTCTTT. It translates to CASSELGGTEAFF.